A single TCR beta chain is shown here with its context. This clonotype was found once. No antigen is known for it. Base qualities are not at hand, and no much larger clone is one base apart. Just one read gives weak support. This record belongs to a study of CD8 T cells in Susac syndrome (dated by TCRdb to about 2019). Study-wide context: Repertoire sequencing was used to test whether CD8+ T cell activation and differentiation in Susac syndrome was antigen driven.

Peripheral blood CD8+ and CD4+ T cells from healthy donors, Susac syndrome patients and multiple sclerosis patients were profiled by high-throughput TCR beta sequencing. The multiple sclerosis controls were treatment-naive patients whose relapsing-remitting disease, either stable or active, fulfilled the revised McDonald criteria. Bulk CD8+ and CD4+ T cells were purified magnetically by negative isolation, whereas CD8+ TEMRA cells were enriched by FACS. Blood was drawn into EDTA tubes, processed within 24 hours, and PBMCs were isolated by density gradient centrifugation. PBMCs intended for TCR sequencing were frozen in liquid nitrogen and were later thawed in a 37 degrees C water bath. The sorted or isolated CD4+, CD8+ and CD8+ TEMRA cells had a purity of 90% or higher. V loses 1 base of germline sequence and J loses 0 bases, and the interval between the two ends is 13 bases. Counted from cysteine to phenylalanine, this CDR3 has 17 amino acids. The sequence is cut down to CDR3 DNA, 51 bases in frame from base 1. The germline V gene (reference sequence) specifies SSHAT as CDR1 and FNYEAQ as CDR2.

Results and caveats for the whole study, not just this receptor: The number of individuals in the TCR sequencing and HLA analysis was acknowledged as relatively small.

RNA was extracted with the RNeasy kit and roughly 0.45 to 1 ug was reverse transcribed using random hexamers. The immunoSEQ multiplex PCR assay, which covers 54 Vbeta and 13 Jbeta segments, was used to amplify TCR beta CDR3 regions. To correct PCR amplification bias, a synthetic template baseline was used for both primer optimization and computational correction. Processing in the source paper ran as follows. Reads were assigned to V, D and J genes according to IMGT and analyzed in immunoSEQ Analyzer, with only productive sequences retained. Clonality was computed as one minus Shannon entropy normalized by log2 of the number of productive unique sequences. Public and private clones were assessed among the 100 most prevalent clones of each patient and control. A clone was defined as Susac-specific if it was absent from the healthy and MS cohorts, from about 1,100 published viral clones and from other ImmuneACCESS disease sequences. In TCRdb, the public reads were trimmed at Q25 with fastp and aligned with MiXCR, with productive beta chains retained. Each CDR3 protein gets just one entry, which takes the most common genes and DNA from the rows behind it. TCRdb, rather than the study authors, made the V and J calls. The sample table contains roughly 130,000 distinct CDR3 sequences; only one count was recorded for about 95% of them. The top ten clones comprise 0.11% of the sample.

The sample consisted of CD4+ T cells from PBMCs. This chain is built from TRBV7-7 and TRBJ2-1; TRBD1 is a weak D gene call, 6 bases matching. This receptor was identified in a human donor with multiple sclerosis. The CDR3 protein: CASSLDPGHSSYNEQFF. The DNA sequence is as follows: TGTGCCAGCAGCTTAGACCCGGGACATAGCTCCTACAATGAGCAGTTCTTC.